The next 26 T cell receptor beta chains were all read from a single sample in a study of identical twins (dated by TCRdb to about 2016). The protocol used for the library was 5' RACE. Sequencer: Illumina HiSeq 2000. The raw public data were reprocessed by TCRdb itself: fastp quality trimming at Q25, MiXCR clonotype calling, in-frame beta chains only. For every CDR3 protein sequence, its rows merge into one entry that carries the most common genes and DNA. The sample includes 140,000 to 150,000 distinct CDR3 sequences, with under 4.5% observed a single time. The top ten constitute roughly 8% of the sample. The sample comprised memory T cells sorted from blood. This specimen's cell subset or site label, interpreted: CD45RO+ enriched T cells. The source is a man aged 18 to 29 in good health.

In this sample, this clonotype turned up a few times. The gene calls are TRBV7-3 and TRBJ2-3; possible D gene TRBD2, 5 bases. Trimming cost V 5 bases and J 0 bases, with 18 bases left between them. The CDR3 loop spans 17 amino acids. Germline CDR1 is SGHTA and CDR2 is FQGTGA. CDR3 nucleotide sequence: TGTGCCAGCAGCCTCGACTCTAGCAGTGCTAGCACAGATACGCAGTATTTT. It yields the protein CASSLDSSSASTDTQYF.

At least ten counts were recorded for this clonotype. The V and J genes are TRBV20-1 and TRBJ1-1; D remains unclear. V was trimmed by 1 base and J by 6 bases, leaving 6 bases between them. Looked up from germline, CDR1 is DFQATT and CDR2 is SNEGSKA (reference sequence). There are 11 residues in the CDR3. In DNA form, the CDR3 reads TGCAGTGCTAGAGGAAATTCTGAAGCTTTCTTT. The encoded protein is CSARGNSEAFF.

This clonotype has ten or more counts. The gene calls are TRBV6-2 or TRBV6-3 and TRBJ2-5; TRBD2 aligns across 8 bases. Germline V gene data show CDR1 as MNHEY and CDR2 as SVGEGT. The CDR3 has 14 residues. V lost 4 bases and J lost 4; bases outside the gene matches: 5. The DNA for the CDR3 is TGTGCCAGCAGTTCCTTAGCGGGACGAGAGACCCAGTACTTC. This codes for CASSSLAGRETQYF.

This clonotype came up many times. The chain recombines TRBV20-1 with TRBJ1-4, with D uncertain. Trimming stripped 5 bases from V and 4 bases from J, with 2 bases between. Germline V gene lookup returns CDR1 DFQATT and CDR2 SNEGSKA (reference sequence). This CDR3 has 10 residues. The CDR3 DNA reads TGCAGTGCTCATAATGAAAAACTGTTTTTT. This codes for CSAHNEKLFF.

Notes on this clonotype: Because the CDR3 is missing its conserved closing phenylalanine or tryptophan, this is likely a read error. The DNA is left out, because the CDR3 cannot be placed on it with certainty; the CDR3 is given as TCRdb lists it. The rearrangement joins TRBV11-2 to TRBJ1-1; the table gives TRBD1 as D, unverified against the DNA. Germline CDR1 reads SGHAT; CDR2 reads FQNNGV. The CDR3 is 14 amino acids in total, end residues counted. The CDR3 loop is CASSETGTGCPLLL.

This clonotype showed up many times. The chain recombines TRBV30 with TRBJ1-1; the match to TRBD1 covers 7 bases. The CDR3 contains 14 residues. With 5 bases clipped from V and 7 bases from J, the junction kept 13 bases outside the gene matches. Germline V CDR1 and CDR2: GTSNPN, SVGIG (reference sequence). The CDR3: CAWQPTGRGGEAFF. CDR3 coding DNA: TGTGCCTGGCAACCGACAGGGCGAGGGGGTGAAGCTTTCTTT.

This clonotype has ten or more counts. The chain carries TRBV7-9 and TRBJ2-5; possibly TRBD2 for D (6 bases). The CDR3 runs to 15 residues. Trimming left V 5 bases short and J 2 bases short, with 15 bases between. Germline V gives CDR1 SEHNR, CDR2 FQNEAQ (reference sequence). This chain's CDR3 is CASSPFVSGQETQYF. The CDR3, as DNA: TGTGCCAGCAGCCCCTTTGTTAGCGGACAAGAGACCCAGTACTTC.

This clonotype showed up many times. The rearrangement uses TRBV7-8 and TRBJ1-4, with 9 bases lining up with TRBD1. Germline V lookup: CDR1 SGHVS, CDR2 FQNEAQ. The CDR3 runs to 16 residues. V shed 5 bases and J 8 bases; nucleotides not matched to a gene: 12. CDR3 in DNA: TGTGCCAGCAGCCGAAGTTCGGGACAGGGAGGCGAAAAACTGTTTTTT. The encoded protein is CASSRSSGQGGEKLFF.

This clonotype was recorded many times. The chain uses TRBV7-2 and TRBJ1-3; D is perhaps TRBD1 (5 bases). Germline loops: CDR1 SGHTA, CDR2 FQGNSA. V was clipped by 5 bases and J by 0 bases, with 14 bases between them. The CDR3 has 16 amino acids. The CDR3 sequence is CASSPQPGTSGNTIYF. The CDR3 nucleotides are TGTGCCAGCAGCCCCCAACCCGGGACCTCTGGAAACACCATATATTTT.

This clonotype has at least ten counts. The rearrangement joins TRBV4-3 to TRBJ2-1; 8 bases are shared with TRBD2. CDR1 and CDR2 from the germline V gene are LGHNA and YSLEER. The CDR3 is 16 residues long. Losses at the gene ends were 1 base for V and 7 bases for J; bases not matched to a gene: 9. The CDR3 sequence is CASSQVWAGGRNEQFF. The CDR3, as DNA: TGCGCCAGCAGCCAAGTGTGGGCGGGAGGAAGGAATGAGCAGTTCTTC.

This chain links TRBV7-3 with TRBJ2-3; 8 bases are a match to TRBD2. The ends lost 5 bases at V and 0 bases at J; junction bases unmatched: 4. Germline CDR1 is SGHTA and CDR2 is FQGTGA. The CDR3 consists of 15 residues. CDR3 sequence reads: CASSPQRGSTDTQYF. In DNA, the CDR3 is TGTGCCAGCAGCCCCCAGCGGGGGAGCACAGATACGCAGTATTTT.

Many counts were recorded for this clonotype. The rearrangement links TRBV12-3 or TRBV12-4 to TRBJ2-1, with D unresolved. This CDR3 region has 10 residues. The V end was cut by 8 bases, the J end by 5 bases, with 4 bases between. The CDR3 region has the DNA TGTGCCAGCGGGAACAATGAGCAGTTCTTC. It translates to CASGNNEQFF.

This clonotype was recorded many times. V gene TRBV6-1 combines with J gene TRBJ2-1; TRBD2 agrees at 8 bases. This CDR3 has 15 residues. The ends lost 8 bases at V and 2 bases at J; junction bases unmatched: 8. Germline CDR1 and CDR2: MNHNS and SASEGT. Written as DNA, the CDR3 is TGTGCCAGCGGCAGCGGGAGTCTAACCTACAATGAGCAGTTCTTC. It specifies CASGSGSLTYNEQFF.

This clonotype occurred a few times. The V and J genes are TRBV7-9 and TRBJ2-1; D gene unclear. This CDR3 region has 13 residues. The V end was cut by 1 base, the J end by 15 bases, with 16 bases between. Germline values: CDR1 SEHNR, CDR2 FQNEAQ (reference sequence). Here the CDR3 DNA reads TGTGCCAGCAGCTTAGAGGCGGTCGAAAGACCGTTCTTC. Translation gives CASSLEAVERPFF.

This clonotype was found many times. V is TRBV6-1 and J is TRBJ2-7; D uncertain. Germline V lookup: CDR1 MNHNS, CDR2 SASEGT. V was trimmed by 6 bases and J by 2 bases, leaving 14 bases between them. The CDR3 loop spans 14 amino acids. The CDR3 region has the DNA TGTGCCAGCAGCCCCGGCCTGGAGACCTACGAGCAGTACTTC. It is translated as CASSPGLETYEQYF.

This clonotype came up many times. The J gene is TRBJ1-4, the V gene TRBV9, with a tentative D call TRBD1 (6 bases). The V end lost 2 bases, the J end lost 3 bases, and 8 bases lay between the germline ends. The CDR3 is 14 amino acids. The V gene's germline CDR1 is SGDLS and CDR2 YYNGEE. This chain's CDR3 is CASSVDSSNEKLFF. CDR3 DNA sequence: TGTGCCAGCAGCGTGGACAGCTCTAATGAAAAACTGTTTTTT.

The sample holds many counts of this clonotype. CDR3 nucleotide sequence: TGCGCCAGCAGCTTGGAGCCTGGGGACAGCCCACACTTT. Translation: CASSLEPGDSPHF. V is TRBV5-1 and J is TRBJ1-6; 7 bases line up with TRBD1. This CDR3 spans 13 amino acids. J gave up 19 bases and V 0 bases, and 10 bases lay outside the gene matches. The V gene's germline CDR1 is SGHRS and CDR2 YFSETQ.

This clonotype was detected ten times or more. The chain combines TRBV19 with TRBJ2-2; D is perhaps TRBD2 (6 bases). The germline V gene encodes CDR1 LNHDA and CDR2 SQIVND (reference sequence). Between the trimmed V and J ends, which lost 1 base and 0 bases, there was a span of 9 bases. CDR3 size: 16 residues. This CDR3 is CASSIVGGANTGELFF. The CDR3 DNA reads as TGTGCCAGTAGTATAGTCGGCGGGGCGAACACCGGGGAGCTGTTTTTT.

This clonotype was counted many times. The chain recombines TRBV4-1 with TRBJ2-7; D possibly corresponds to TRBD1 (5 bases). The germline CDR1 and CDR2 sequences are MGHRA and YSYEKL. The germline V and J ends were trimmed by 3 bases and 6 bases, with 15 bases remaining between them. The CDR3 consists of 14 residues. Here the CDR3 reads CASSQETATVEQYV. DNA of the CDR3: TGCGCCAGCAGCCAGGAAACGGCGACAGTCGAGCAGTACGTC.

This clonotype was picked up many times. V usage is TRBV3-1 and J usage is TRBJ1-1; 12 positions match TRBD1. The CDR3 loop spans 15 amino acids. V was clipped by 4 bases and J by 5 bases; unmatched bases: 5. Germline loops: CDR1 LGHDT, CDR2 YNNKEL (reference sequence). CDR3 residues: CASSLGTGGKTEAFF. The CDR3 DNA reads TGTGCCAGCAGCCTGGGGACAGGGGGCAAAACTGAAGCTTTCTTT.

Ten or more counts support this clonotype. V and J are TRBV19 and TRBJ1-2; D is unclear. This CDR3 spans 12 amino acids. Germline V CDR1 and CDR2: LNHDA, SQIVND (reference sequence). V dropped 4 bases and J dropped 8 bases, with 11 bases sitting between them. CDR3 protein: CASSTPRRGYTF. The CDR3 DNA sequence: TGTGCCAGTAGTACCCCCCGCCGGGGCTACACCTTC.

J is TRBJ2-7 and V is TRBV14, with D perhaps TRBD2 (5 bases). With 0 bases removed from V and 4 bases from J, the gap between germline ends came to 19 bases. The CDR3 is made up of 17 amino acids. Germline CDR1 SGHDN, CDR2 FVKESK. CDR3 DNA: TGTGCCAGCAGCCAAGAATGGAGGACTTCTCGGTTATACGAGCAGTACTTC. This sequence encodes CASSQEWRTSRLYEQYF.

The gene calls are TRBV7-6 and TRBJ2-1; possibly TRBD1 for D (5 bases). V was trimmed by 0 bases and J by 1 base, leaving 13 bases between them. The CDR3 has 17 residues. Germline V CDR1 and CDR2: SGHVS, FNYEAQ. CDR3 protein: CASSLASRGISYNEQFF. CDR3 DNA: TGTGCCAGCAGCTTAGCCTCTAGGGGAATTTCCTACAATGAGCAGTTCTTC.

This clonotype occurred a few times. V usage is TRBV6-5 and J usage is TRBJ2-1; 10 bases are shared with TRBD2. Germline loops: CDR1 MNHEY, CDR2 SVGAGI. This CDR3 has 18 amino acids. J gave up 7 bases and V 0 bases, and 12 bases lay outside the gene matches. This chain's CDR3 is CASSYSRWEREGRNEQFF. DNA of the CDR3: TGTGCCAGCAGTTACTCGAGGTGGGAGCGGGAGGGCAGGAATGAGCAGTTCTTC.

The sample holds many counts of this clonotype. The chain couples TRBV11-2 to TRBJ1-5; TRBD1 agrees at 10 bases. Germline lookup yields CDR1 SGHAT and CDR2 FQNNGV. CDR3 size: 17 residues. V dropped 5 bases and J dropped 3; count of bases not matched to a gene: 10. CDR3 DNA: TGTGCCAGCAGCCCGGGGACAGGGGTAAGGATCAATCAGCCCCAGCATTTT. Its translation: CASSPGTGVRINQPQHF.

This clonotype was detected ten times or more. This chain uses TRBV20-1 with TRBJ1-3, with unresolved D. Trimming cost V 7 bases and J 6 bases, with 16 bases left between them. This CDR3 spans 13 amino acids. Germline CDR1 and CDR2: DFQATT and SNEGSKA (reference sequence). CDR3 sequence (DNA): TGCAGTGGTCACAGTCCTATCCCAAACACCATATATTTT. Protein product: CSGHSPIPNTIYF.